A selection of T cell receptor beta chains follows, all from one sample in a study of Graves' ophthalmopathy and Graves' hyperthyroidism. Using its own MiXCR run on the multiplex PCR reads, TCRdb lists one record per CDR3 protein. The repertoire holds around 1.1 million distinct CDR3 sequences, with 35% to 40% as singletons. The sample consisted of peripheral blood or thyroid tissue (not recorded which). These receptors were collected from an adult man with Graves' hyperthyroidism. CDR3s include the opening cysteine and the closing phenylalanine or tryptophan. D genes are given only for firm matches. The size field is filled for only some rows; it gives once, few, many or a size class.

CDR3aa	CDR3nt	v_gene	d_gene	abundance	j_gene
CAWIPRDKFRRSLAPLHF	TGTGCCTGGATCCCCCGGGACAAGTTTCGGCGAAGTTTGGCACCCCTCCACTTT	TRBV30	-	few	TRBJ1-6
CASSAAKGHSGNTIYF	TGTGCCAGCAGCGCAGCGAAGGGGCACTCTGGAAACACCATATATTTT	TRBV7-9	-	many	TRBJ1-3
CASSYIKGTGGGKTQYF	TGTGCCAGCAGCTATATTAAAGGGACAGGGGGTGGAAAGACCCAGTACTTC	TRBV11-2	TRBD1	-	TRBJ2-5
CASSLDNGGIQFF	TGTGCCAGCAGCTTAGATAACGGCGGGATTCAGTTCTTC	TRBV7-8	-	-	TRBJ2-1
CASSPGLRDRAHEQYF	TGTGCCAGCAGCCCCGGTTTGCGGGACAGGGCCCACGAGCAGTACTTC	TRBV7-2	TRBD1	-	TRBJ2-7
CASSFGERTGELFF	TGTGCCAGCAGCTTTGGGGAGCGTACCGGGGAGCTGTTTTTT	TRBV7-2	-	-	TRBJ2-2
CSGMGASEKLFF	TGCAGCGGAATGGGGGCGTCTGAAAAACTGTTTTTT	TRBV29-1	-	-	TRBJ1-4
CASSLRAGTSYEQYF	TGTGCCAGCAGCCTAAGAGCGGGAACCTCCTACGAGCAGTACTTC	TRBV7-3	TRBD2	many	TRBJ2-7
CASSLGPRGTDTQYF	TGTGCCAGCAGTTTAGGGCCGCGTGGCACAGATACGCAGTATTTT	TRBV12-3/TRBV12-4	-	-	TRBJ2-3
CASSLLSGSGGFAEAFF	TGTGCCAGCAGCTTACTATCAGGGAGTGGAGGTTTTGCTGAAGCTTTCTTT	TRBV7-9	-	-	TRBJ1-1
CSVDPGASNEKLFF	TGCAGCGTTGACCCCGGGGCGAGTAATGAAAAACTGTTTTTT	TRBV29-1	-	-	TRBJ1-4
CASSKSGRTNTEAFF	TGCGCCAGCAGCAAAAGCGGGAGAACGAACACTGAAGCTTTCTTT	TRBV5-1	-	-	TRBJ1-1
CATSRLLGNTEAFF	TGTGCCACCAGCAGACTTTTGGGGAACACTGAAGCTTTCTTT	TRBV15	-	many	TRBJ1-1
CASRPTWGEGTEAFF	TGTGCCAGCAGACCCACTTGGGGGGAGGGCACTGAAGCTTTCTTT	TRBV12-3/TRBV12-4	-	few	TRBJ1-1
CASSREGQPLGEQYF	TGTGCCAGCTCAAGGGAGGGACAGCCCTTGGGCGAGCAGTACTTC	TRBV18	-	many	TRBJ2-7
CASSALPGQGAPGELFF	TGTGCCAGCAGCGCGTTACCGGGACAGGGGGCGCCTGGGGAGCTGTTTTTT	TRBV9	TRBD1	-	TRBJ2-2
CASSLARPSGKETQYF	TGTGCCAGCAGTTTAGCGCGCCCTAGCGGAAAAGAGACCCAGTACTTC	TRBV12-3/TRBV12-4	TRBD2	-	TRBJ2-5
CASSFGFYGYTF	TGTGCCAGCAGTTTTGGGTTCTATGGCTACACCTTC	TRBV6-5	-	-	TRBJ1-2
CSARGTGMDRGGEQYF	TGCAGTGCTAGAGGGACAGGGATGGACCGGGGAGGCGAGCAGTACTTC	TRBV20-1	TRBD1	many	TRBJ2-7
CASSSRTGGLRGEQYF	TGTGCCAGCAGCTCACGGACAGGGGGACTACGCGGGGAGCAGTACTTC	TRBV7-6	TRBD1	-	TRBJ2-7
CAIRTTGEGGYEQYF	TGTGCCATCAGGACAACAGGGGAGGGGGGATACGAGCAGTACTTC	TRBV10-3	-	many	TRBJ2-7
CAIRRPRGLYTF	TGTGCCATCAGGAGACCCAGGGGCCTCTACACCTTC	TRBV10-3	-	few	TRBJ1-2
CASSIWDNTEAFF	TGTGCCAGTAGTATATGGGATAACACTGAAGCTTTCTTT	TRBV19	-	many	TRBJ1-1
CASSEGPAARYGYTF	TGCGCCAGCAGTGAGGGTCCGGCGGCTAGGTATGGCTACACCTTC	TRBV10-2	-	few	TRBJ1-2
CASKGGQIFYEQYF	TGTGCCAGCAAGGGCGGACAGATTTTCTACGAGCAGTACTTC	TRBV2	-	many	TRBJ2-7
CSARGGGLTGVNTEAFF	TGCAGTGCTAGAGGGGGAGGGCTGACCGGCGTGAACACTGAAGCTTTCTTT	TRBV20-1	-	many	TRBJ1-1
CASSLGGVANTEAFF	TGTGCCAGCAGTTTAGGGGGCGTAGCGAACACTGAAGCTTTCTTT	TRBV10-2	TRBD1	few	TRBJ1-1
CASSLTPAGHTEAFF	TGTGCCAGCAGCTTAACTCCCGCCGGACACACTGAAGCTTTCTTT	TRBV7-3	-	-	TRBJ1-1
CASSLAEGVESPLHF	TGTGCCAGCAGCTTAGCAGAAGGGGTTGAGTCACCCCTCCACTTT	TRBV7-9	-	-	TRBJ1-6
CASSPGLIQETQYF	TGTGCCAGCAGTCCTGGACTGATTCAAGAGACCCAGTACTTC	TRBV14	-	few	TRBJ2-5
CASSLSGDLYEQYF	TGTGCCAGCAGCTTATCAGGGGACTTGTACGAGCAGTACTTC	TRBV7-9	-	many	TRBJ2-7
CASSSSFSPQHF	TGTGCCAGCAGTTCATCTTTCAGCCCCCAGCATTTT	TRBV12-3/TRBV12-4	-	-	TRBJ1-5
CASLGLAGLETQYF	TGTGCTAGTCTGGGACTAGCGGGCCTGGAGACCCAGTACTTC	TRBV6-1	TRBD2	-	TRBJ2-5
CASSAHPGTGGLETQYF	TGTGCCAGCAGTGCGCACCCCGGGACAGGGGGATTGGAGACCCAGTACTTC	TRBV25-1	TRBD1	few	TRBJ2-5
CATGLTYGYTF	TGTGCCACCGGACTGACATATGGCTACACCTTC	TRBV7-3	-	-	TRBJ1-2
CSVEEGANVLTF	TGCAGCGTTGAGGAGGGGGCCAACGTCCTGACTTTC	TRBV29-1	-	few	TRBJ2-6